This is a list of T cell receptor beta chains from one sample in a study of T cell repertoires in cytomegalovirus infection. TCRdb called the reads again in MiXCR, with one record for every CDR3 protein. The repertoire holds a few hundred thousand distinct CDR3 sequences, with approximately 9.2% as singletons. Sequencing used PBMCs. The source of these receptors is a human donor in good health (CMV status not recorded). Some clones in this sample may be carry-over from other donors' samples. CDR3s include the opening cysteine and the closing phenylalanine or tryptophan. D genes are given only for firm matches. Clone size, where shown, is once, few, many, or a class for clones that have expanded.

clone size: many; D gene: TRBD1; J gene: TRBJ2-7; V gene: TRBV7-2; CDR3 DNA: TGTGCCAGCAGCCCTGACAGGGTTCGACACGAGCAGTACTTC; CDR3 protein: CASSPDRVRHEQYF
clone size: -; D gene: -; J gene: TRBJ2-7; V gene: TRBV20-1; CDR3 DNA: TGCAGTGCTAGAGCCGGACTTTCGTCCCCCTACGAGCAGTACTTC; CDR3 protein: CSARAGLSSPYEQYF
clone size: many; D gene: TRBD1; J gene: TRBJ1-5; V gene: TRBV7-9; CDR3 DNA: TGTGCCAGCCCTTCTGCAACAGGGGGCAATCAGCCCCAGCATTTT; CDR3 protein: CASPSATGGNQPQHF
clone size: many; D gene: TRBD1; J gene: TRBJ1-1; V gene: TRBV7-2; CDR3 DNA: TGTGCCAGCAGCTTGACAGGGGAAAACACTGAAGCTTTCTTT; CDR3 protein: CASSLTGENTEAFF
clone size: many; D gene: TRBD1; J gene: TRBJ2-1; V gene: TRBV5-1; CDR3 DNA: TGCGCCAGCAGCTTTCCGGGACAGGGGTCCTTTAGTGAGCAGTTCTTC; CDR3 protein: CASSFPGQGSFSEQFF
clone size: many; D gene: -; J gene: TRBJ2-7; V gene: TRBV6-1; CDR3 DNA: TGTGCCAGCAGTGAATTCGGCTTGGACGGATACTACGAGCAGTACTTC; CDR3 protein: CASSEFGLDGYYEQYF
clone size: many; D gene: -; J gene: TRBJ2-7; V gene: TRBV7-6; CDR3 DNA: TGTGCCAGCAGCCCTCAGATCTCGGCCTACGAGCAGTACTTC; CDR3 protein: CASSPQISAYEQYF
clone size: many; D gene: TRBD2; J gene: TRBJ2-1; V gene: TRBV7-2; CDR3 DNA: TGTGCCAGCACCACCGGGGGGGGAGGGCGTACGGATGAGCAGTTCTTC; CDR3 protein: CASTTGGGGRTDEQFF
clone size: many; D gene: -; J gene: TRBJ2-5; V gene: TRBV20-1; CDR3 DNA: TGCAGTGCTAGTCTGGACTACAGAAAAGAGACCCAGTACTTC; CDR3 protein: CSASLDYRKETQYF
clone size: -; D gene: TRBD2; J gene: TRBJ2-1; V gene: TRBV7-2; CDR3 DNA: TGTGCCAGCAGCCCGACTAGCGGGAGCTCCTACAATGAGCAGTTCTTC; CDR3 protein: CASSPTSGSSYNEQFF
clone size: many; D gene: TRBD1; J gene: TRBJ1-6; V gene: TRBV7-2; CDR3 DNA: TGTGCCAGCAGTCCGTCGACAGGGTATAATTCACCCCTCCACTTT; CDR3 protein: CASSPSTGYNSPLHF
clone size: many; D gene: TRBD2; J gene: TRBJ2-7; V gene: TRBV7-2; CDR3 DNA: TGTGCCAGCAGCTCGTTAGCGGGAATAAACGAGCAGTACTTC; CDR3 protein: CASSSLAGINEQYF
clone size: many; D gene: -; J gene: TRBJ2-1; V gene: TRBV5-1; CDR3 DNA: TGCGCCAGCAGCAGGCGGACAGAACCTACGGGAAATGAGCAGTTCTTC; CDR3 protein: CASSRRTEPTGNEQFF
clone size: many; D gene: TRBD2; J gene: TRBJ2-1; V gene: TRBV5-5; CDR3 DNA: TGTGCCAGCAGGGATGGACTAGCGGCTTACAATGAGCAGTTCTTC; CDR3 protein: CASRDGLAAYNEQFF
clone size: many; D gene: -; J gene: TRBJ2-3; V gene: TRBV7-9; CDR3 DNA: TGTGCCAGCAGCCCATCCAGGGCCAGTCTAAGCACAGATACGCAGTATTTT; CDR3 protein: CASSPSRASLSTDTQYF
clone size: few; D gene: -; J gene: TRBJ1-1; V gene: TRBV6-2/TRBV6-3; CDR3 DNA: TGTGCCAGCAGTTACCAACGGACAGCTGAAGCTTTCTTT; CDR3 protein: CASSYQRTAEAFF
clone size: many; D gene: -; J gene: TRBJ2-6; V gene: TRBV7-2; CDR3 DNA: TGTGCCAGCAGCTCTAGAAGATCTGGGGCCAACGTCCTGACTTTC; CDR3 protein: CASSSRRSGANVLTF
clone size: many; D gene: TRBD1; J gene: TRBJ2-7; V gene: TRBV20-1; CDR3 DNA: TGCAGTGCCTCAAGACAGGGGGTCTCCTACGAGCAGTACTTC; CDR3 protein: CSASRQGVSYEQYF
clone size: -; D gene: -; J gene: TRBJ2-7; V gene: TRBV6-1; CDR3 DNA: TGTGCCAGCAGTGATTTAATCGGGAAGGGGTCCCGCGAGCAGTACTTC; CDR3 protein: CASSDLIGKGSREQYF
clone size: -; D gene: -; J gene: TRBJ1-2; V gene: TRBV29-1; CDR3 DNA: TGCAGCGTTGCGGACAGTGGCTACACCTTC; CDR3 protein: CSVADSGYTF
clone size: many; D gene: TRBD1; J gene: TRBJ2-1; V gene: TRBV7-9; CDR3 DNA: TGTGCCAGCAGCTTAGAGGACAGGGGGCGTGAGCAGTTCTTC; CDR3 protein: CASSLEDRGREQFF
clone size: many; D gene: -; J gene: TRBJ1-6; V gene: TRBV14; CDR3 DNA: TGTGCCAGCGCATGGAGTGACAGTTATTCACCCCTCCACTTT; CDR3 protein: CASAWSDSYSPLHF
clone size: many; D gene: -; J gene: TRBJ2-5; V gene: TRBV7-6; CDR3 DNA: TGTGCCAGCAGCTCACCCCCGGGGAACCTTCAAAGACCCCAGTACTTC; CDR3 protein: CASSSPPGNLQRPQYF
clone size: many; D gene: TRBD2; J gene: TRBJ2-7; V gene: TRBV7-2; CDR3 DNA: TGTGCCAGCAGCCGCGGTCTGGGACTAGCGGGCTCCTACGAGCAGTACTTC; CDR3 protein: CASSRGLGLAGSYEQYF
clone size: many; D gene: -; J gene: TRBJ1-2; V gene: TRBV6-1; CDR3 DNA: TGTGCCAGCAGTGAATTTTTTGGGGCAGGGAGCGGCTACACCTTC; CDR3 protein: CASSEFFGAGSGYTF
clone size: few; D gene: -; J gene: TRBJ1-3; V gene: TRBV18; CDR3 DNA: TGTGCCAGCTCACCAAGAGGACAGTCCTCTGGAAACACCATATATTTT; CDR3 protein: CASSPRGQSSGNTIYF
clone size: many; D gene: TRBD1; J gene: TRBJ2-1; V gene: TRBV12-3/TRBV12-4; CDR3 DNA: TGTGCCAGCAGCGGTGGGACAGCCCTCTCCTACAATGAGCAGTTCTTC; CDR3 protein: CASSGGTALSYNEQFF
clone size: many; D gene: -; J gene: TRBJ1-1; V gene: TRBV7-2; CDR3 DNA: TGTGCCAGCAGCTCATCTGGGGAGAACACTGAAGCTTTCTTT; CDR3 protein: CASSSSGENTEAFF